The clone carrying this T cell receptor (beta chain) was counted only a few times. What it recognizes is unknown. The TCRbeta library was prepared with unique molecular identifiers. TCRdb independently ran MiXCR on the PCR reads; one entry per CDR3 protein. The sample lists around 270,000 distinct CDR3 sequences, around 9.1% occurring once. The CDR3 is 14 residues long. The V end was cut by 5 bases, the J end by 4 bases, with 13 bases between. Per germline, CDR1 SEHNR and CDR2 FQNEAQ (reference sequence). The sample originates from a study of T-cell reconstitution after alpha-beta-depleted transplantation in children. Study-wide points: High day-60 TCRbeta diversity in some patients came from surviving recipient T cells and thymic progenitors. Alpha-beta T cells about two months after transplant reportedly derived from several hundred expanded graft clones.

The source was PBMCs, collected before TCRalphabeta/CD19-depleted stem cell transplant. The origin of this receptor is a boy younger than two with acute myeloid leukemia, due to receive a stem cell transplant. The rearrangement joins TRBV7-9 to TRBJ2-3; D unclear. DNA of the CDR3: TGTGCCAGCAGCCGCAGTGAGGACCCAGATACGCAGTATTTT. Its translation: CASSRSEDPDTQYF.